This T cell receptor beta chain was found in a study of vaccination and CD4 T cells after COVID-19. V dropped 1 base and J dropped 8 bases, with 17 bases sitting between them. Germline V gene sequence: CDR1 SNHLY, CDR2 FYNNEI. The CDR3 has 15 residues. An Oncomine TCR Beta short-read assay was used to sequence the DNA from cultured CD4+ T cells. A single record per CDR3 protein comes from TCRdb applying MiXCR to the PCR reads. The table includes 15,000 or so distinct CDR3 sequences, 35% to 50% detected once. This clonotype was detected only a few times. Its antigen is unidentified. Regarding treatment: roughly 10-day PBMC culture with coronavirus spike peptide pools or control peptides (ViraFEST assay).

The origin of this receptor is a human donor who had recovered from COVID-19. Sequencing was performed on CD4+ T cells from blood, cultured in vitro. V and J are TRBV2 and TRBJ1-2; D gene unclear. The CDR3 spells CASSEDVRMASGYTF. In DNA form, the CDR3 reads TGTGCCAGCAGTGAAGACGTCAGGATGGCCTCGGGCTACACCTTC.